This paragraph reports one TCR beta chain. The antigen is not known. This record belongs to a study of T cell responses to AZD1222 COVID-19 vaccine. Study information: Researchers grouped second doses given at about 4 or about 12 weeks into one pool. Study conclusions and caveats: Samples come after the peak T cell response, not at day 14. Compared with day 0, the breadth and depth of the Spike-specific TCR repertoire rose significantly after two doses of AZD1222.

Germline V lookup: CDR1 LGHNA, CDR2 YNFKEQ. This CDR3 comprises 16 residues. V lost 0 bases and J 0 bases, leaving 10 bases between the germline ends. Profiling relied on immunoSEQ multiplex PCR, and the TCRdb table lists in-frame clones only, not all of them. The sample lists 130,000 to 150,000 clones, roughly 89% occurring once. The source is an adult in good health. Specimen: peripheral blood, collected on day 0 of AZD1222 vaccination. This chain uses TRBV4-2 with TRBJ2-3, with D perhaps TRBD1 or TRBD2 (5 bases each). In DNA form, the CDR3 reads TGTGCCAGCAGCCAAGAAGCTGGGGACAGCACAGATACGCAGTATTTT. Protein product: CASSQEAGDSTDTQYF.